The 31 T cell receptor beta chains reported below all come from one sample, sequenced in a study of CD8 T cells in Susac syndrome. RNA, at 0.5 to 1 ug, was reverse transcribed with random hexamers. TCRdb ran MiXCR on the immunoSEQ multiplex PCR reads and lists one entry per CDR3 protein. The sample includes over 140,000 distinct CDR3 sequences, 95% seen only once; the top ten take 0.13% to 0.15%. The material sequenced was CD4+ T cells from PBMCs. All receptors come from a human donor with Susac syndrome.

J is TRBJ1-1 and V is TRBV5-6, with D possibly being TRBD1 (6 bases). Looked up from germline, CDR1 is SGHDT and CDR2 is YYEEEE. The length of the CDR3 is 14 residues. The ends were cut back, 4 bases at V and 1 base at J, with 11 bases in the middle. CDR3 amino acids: CASSIGGRNTEAFF. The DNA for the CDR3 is TGTGCCAGCAGCATAGGGGGGAGGAACACTGAAGCTTTCTTT.

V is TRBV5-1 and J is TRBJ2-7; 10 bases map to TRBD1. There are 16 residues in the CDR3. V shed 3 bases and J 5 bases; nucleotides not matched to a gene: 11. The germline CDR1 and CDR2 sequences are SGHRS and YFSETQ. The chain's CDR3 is CASSSYRDRGPDEQYF. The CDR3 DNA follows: TGCGCCAGCAGCTCGTACCGGGACAGGGGACCCGACGAGCAGTACTTC.

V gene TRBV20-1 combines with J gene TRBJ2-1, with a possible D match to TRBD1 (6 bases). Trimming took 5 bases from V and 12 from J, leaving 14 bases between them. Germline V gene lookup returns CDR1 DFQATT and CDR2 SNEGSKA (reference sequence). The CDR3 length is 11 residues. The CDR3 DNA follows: TGCAGTGCTTGGGGGCTTGGGGGGCAGTTCTTC. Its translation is CSAWGLGGQFF.

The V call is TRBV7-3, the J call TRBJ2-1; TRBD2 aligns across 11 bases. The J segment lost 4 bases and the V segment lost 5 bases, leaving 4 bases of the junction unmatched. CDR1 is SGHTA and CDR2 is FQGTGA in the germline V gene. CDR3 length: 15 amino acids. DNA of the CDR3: TGTGCCAGCAGCCGGGGACTAGCGGTTTACAATGAGCAGTTCTTC. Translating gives CASSRGLAVYNEQFF.

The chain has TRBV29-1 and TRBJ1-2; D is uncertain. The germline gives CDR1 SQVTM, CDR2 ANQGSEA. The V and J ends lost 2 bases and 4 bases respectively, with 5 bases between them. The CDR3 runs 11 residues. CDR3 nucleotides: TGCAGCGTTGAACCTTCCTATGGCTACACCTTC. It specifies CSVEPSYGYTF.

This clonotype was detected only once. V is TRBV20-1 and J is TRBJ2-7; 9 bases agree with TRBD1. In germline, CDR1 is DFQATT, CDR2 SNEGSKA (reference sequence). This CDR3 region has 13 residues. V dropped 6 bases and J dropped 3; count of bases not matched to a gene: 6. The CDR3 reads CSARRDRDYEQYF. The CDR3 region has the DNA TGCAGTGCCCGCCGGGACAGGGACTACGAGCAGTACTTC.

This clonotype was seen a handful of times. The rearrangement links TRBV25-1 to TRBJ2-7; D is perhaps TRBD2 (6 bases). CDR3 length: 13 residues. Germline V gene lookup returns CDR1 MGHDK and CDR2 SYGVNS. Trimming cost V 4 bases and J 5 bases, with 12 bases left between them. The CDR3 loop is CASSGQGGNEQYF. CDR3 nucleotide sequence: TGTGCCAGCAGTGGGCAGGGAGGAAACGAGCAGTACTTC.

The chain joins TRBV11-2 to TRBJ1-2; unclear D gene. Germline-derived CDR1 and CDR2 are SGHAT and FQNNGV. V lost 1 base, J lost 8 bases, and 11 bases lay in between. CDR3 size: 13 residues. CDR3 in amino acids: CASSLVNRIGYTF. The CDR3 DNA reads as TGTGCCAGCAGCTTAGTGAACAGAATCGGCTACACCTTC.

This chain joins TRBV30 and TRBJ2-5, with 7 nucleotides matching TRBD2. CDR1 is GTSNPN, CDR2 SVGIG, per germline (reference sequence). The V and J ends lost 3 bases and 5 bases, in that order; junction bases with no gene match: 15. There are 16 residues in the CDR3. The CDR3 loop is CAWSQTGGILRETQYF. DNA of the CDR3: TGTGCCTGGAGCCAGACCGGGGGGATTTTACGGGAGACCCAGTACTTC.

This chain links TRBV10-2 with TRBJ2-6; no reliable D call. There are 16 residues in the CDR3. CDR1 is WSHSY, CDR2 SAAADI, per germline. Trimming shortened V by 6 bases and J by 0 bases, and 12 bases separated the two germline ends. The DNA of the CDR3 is TGCGCCAGCAGGGGGAACCAGTTCTCTGGGGCCAACGTCCTGACTTTC. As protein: CASRGNQFSGANVLTF.

The CDR3 DNA reads as TGCGCCAGCAGATGGCGGGGGGAAGTCCAAGAGACCCAGTACTTC. Protein product: CASRWRGEVQETQYF. This chain joins TRBV5-1 and TRBJ2-5, with 8 bases matching TRBD2. The CDR3 is 15 residues long. Trimming took 5 bases from V and 1 from J; bases not matched to a gene: 7. Germline V gene lookup returns CDR1 SGHRS and CDR2 YFSETQ. Drawing the rest from reference TRBV5-1 and TRBJ2-5, the complete variable domain is KAGVTQTPRYLIKTRGQQVTLSCSPISGHRSVSWYQQTPGQGLQFLFEYFSETQRNKGNFPGRFSGRQFSNSRSEMNVSTLELGDSALYLCASRWRGEVQETQYFGPGTRLLVL.

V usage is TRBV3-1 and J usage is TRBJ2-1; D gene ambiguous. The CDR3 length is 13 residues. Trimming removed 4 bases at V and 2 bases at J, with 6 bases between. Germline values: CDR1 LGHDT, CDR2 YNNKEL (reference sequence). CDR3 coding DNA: TGTGCCAGCAGCCCTGGACCCTACAATGAGCAGTTCTTC. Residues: CASSPGPYNEQFF.

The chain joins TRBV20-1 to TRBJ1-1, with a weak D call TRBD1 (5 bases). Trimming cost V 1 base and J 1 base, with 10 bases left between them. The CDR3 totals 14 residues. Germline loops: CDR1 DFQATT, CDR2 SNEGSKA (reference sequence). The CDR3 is CSARAGTANTEAFF. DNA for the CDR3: TGCAGTGCTAGAGCTGGGACGGCGAACACTGAAGCTTTCTTT.

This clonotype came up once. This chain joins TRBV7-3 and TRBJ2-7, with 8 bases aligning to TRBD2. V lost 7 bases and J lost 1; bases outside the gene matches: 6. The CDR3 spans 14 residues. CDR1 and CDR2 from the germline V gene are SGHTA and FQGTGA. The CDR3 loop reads CASKLLAESYEQYF. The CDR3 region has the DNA TGTGCCAGCAAACTACTAGCGGAGTCCTACGAGCAGTACTTC.

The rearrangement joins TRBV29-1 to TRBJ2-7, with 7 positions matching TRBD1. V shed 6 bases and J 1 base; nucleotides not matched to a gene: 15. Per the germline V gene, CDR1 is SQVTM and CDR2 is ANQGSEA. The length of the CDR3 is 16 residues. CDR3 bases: TGCAGCGTGGGCAAAGGAAAGGGGGCGCGTTCCTACGAGCAGTACTTC. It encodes CSVGKGKGARSYEQYF.

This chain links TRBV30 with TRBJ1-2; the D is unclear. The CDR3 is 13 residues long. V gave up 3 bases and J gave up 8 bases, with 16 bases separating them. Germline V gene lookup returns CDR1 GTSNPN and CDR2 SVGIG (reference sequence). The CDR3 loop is CAWRAPDLGGYTF. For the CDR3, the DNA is TGTGCCTGGAGGGCCCCCGACCTCGGGGGCTACACCTTC.

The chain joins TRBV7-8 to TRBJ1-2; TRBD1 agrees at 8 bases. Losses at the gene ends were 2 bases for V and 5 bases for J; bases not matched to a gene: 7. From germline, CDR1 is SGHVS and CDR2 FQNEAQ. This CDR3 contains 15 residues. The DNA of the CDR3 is TGTGCCAGCAGCTTACAGGGGGCGGTTGGTTATGGCTACACCTTC. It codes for CASSLQGAVGYGYTF.

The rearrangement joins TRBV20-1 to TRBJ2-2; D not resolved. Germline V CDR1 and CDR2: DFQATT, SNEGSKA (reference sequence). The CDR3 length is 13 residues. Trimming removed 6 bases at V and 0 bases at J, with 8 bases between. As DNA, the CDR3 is TGCAGTGCGAGGTTTTCGAACACCGGGGAGCTGTTTTTT. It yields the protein CSARFSNTGELFF.

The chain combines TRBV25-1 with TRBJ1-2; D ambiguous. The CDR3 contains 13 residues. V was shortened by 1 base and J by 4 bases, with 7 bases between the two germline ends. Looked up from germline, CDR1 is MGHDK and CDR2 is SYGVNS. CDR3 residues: CASSESGRYGYTF. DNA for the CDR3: TGTGCCAGCAGTGAATCCGGGCGCTATGGCTACACCTTC.

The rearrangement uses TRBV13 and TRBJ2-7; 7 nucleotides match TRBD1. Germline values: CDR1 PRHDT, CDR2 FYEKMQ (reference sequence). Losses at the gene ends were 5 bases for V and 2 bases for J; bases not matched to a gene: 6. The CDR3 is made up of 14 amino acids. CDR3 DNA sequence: TGTGCCAGCAGCCGGGACAGAGCGGCCTACGAGCAGTACTTC. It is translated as CASSRDRAAYEQYF.

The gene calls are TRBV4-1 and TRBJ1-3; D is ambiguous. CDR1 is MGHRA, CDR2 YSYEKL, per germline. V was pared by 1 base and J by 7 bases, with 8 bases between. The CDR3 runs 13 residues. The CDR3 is CASSQGTLNTIYF. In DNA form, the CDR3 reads TGCGCCAGCAGCCAAGGGACCTTGAACACCATATATTTT.

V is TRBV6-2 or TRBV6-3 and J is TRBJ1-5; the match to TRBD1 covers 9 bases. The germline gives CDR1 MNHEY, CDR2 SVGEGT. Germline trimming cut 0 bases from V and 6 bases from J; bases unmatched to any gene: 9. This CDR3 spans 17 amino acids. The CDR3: CASSYSNWGQGIQPQHF. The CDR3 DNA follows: TGTGCCAGCAGTTACTCGAATTGGGGACAGGGAATTCAGCCCCAGCATTTT.

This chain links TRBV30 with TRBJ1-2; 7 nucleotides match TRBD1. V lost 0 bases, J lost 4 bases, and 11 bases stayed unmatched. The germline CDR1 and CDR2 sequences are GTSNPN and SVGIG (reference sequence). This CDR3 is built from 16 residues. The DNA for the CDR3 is TGTGCCTGGAGTGTAACTATCGGGCAGGGGGGCTATGGCTACACCTTC. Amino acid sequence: CAWSVTIGQGGYGYTF.

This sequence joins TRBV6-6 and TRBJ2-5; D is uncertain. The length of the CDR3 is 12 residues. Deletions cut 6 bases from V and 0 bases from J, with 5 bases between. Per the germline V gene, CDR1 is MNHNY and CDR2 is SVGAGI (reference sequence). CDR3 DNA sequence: TGTGCCAGCAGCGTGTACCAAGAGACCCAGTACTTC. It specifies CASSVYQETQYF.

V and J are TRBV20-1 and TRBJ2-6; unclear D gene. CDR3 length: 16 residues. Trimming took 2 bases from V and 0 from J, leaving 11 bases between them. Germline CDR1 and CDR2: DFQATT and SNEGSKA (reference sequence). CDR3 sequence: CSARIQIFSGANVLTF. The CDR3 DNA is TGCAGTGCTAGAATACAGATATTCTCTGGGGCCAACGTCCTGACTTTC.

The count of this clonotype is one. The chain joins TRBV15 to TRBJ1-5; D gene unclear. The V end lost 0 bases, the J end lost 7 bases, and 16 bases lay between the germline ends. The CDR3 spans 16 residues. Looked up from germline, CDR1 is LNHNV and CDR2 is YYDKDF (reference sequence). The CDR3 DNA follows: TGTGCCACCAGCAGAGAAGGTATGAGGGTTGGACAGCCCCAGCATTTT. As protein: CATSREGMRVGQPQHF.

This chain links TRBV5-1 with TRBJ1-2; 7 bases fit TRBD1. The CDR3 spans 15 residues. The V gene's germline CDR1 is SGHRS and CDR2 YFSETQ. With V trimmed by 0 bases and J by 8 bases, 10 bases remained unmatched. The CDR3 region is CASSLDPTGVDGYTF. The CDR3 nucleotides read TGCGCCAGCAGCTTGGACCCCACAGGGGTAGACGGCTACACCTTC. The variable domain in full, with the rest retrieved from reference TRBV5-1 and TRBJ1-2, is KAGVTQTPRYLIKTRGQQVTLSCSPISGHRSVSWYQQTPGQGLQFLFEYFSETQRNKGNFPGRFSGRQFSNSRSEMNVSTLELGDSALYLCASSLDPTGVDGYTFGSGTRLTVV.

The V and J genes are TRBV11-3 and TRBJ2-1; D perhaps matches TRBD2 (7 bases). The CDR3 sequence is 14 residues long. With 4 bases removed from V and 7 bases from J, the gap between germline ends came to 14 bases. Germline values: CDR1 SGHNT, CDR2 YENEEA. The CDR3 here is CASSSRGGGNEQFF. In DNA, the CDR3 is TGTGCCAGCAGCTCTAGGGGGGGCGGGAATGAGCAGTTCTTC. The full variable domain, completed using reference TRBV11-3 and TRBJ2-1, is EAGVVQSPRYKIIEKKQPVAFWCNPISGHNTLYWYLQNLGQGPELLIRYENEEAVDDSQLPKDRFSAERLKGVDSTLKIQPAELGDSAVYLCASSSRGGGNEQFFGPGTRLTVL.

The CDR3 region is CAWGRDGYGYTF. The CDR3 region has the DNA TGTGCCTGGGGCAGGGACGGCTATGGCTACACCTTC. V is TRBV30 and J is TRBJ1-2; possible D gene TRBD1, 5 bases. The germline CDR1 and CDR2 sequences are GTSNPN and SVGIG (reference sequence). V dropped 5 bases and J dropped 4 bases, with 11 bases sitting between them. The CDR3 is made up of 12 amino acids.

The CDR3 protein is CASSEIGQSTDTQYF. The CDR3 DNA follows: TGTGCCAGCAGTGAAATTGGACAAAGCACAGATACGCAGTATTTT. This chain joins TRBV2 and TRBJ2-3; D possibly corresponds to TRBD1 (5 bases). The CDR3 runs to 15 residues. Trimming stripped 2 bases from V and 0 bases from J, with 9 bases between. CDR1 SNHLY and CDR2 FYNNEI come from the germline V gene.

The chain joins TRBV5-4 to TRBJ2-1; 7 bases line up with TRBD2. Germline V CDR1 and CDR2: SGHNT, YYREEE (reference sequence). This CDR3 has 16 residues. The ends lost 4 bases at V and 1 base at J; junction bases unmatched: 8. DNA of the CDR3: TGTGCCAGCAGCCCGGGGGGAATCCAATCCTACAATGAGCAGTTCTTC. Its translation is CASSPGGIQSYNEQFF.